This TCR beta chain is from a study of blood T cell repertoires in COVID-19. Profiling relied on immunoSEQ multiplex PCR, and the TCRdb table lists in-frame clones only, not all of them. The data show 150,000 to 200,000 clones, around 87% seen once. The receptor's source is a man aged 18 to 29 with active or convalescent COVID-19. The specimen was peripheral blood.

This CDR3 is CASSPRTGDQPQHF. The CDR3 nucleotides read TGTGCCAGCAGCCCTAGGACAGGAGATCAGCCCCAGCATTTT. The chain links TRBV7-2 to TRBJ1-5; 7 bases are shared with TRBD1. Trimming removed 5 bases from V and 5 bases from J; junction bases left unmatched: 6. The length of the CDR3 is 14 residues. CDR1 and CDR2 from the germline V gene are SGHTA and FQGNSA. Complete variable domain (other parts from reference TRBV7-2 and TRBJ1-5): GAGVSQSPSNKVTEKGKDVELRCDPISGHTALYWYRQSLGQGLEFLIYFQGNSAPDKSGLPSDRFSAERTGGSVSTLTIQRTQQEDSAVYLCASSPRTGDQPQHFGDGTRLSIL.